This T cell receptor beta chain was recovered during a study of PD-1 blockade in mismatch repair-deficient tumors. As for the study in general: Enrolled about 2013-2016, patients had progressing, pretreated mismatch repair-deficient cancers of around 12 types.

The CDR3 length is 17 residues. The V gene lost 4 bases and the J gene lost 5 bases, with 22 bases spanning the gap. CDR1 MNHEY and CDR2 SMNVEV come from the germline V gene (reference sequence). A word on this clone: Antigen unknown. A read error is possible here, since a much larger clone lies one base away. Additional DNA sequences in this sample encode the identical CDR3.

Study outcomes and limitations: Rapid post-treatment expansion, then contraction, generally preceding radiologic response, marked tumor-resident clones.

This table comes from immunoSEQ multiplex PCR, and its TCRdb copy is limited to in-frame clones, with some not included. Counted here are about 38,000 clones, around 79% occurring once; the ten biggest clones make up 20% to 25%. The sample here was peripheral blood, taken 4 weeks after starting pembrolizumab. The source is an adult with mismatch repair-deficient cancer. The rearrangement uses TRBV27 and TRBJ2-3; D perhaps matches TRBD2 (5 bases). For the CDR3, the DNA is TGTGCCAGCAGTTACGGAGGAATGCCTGAGGGTTTAGATACGCAGTATTTT. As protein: CASSYGGMPEGLDTQYF.